This T cell receptor beta chain was sequenced for a study of blood T cell repertoires in COVID-19. This clone was picked up one time. Original data processing: Reference gene primers were amplified, and this amplification served to estimate nucleated cell counts. The protocol was immunoSEQ multiplex PCR, while the TCRdb copy is restricted to in-frame clones and leaves out a portion. For V, J and clone size, that table is used; D and trimming come from the DNA. The sample contains 150,000 to 200,000 clones, roughly 85% of which appear only once. The V end lost 2 bases, the J end lost 4 bases, and 14 bases lay between the germline ends. Per the germline V gene, CDR1 is SGHAT and CDR2 is FQNNGV. The CDR3 length is 15 residues.

The genes are TRBV11-2 and TRBJ1-1; maybe TRBD1 (5 bases). The receptor was derived from a man in his 60s with active or convalescent COVID-19. The specimen sequenced was peripheral blood. CDR3 bases: TGTGCCAGCAGCTTATACCAGGGTCCCGGCACTGAAGCTTTCTTT. Amino acid sequence: CASSLYQGPGTEAFF.